The clone carrying this T cell receptor (beta chain) was recorded at least ten times. V was clipped by 0 bases and J by 4 bases; unmatched bases: 6. This CDR3 region has 15 residues. Germline V gives CDR1 DFQATT, CDR2 SNEGSKA (reference sequence). The record originates from a study of T cells after yellow fever vaccination. Across the study: Some fractions had low cell numbers, and these were prepared with SMART-Seq v4 Ultra Low Input.

The study's findings and limits: The booster response re-showed most primary clones: around 96% CD4, roughly 91% CD8.

Researchers made TCR cDNA using 5'RACE template switching, and this step added a universal primer site and UMIs. TCRdb processed the 5' RACE reads anew with MiXCR; each CDR3 protein has one entry. The data hold 50,000 to 65,000 distinct CDR3 sequences, with approximately 7% observed a single time. The specimen was CD8+ T cells not binding an NS4B(214-222) dextramer, sorted from PBMCs, collected roughly seven weeks after the first yellow fever vaccination. This chain uses TRBV20-1 with TRBJ2-1, with 7 bases that match TRBD2. The TCR comes from a man in his late teens or twenties who received the YFV17D yellow fever vaccine. Here the CDR3 reads CSARDSSGAYNEQFF. DNA of the CDR3: TGCAGTGCTAGAGATTCTAGCGGAGCATACAATGAGCAGTTCTTC.